This TCR beta chain was found in a study of T-cell memory formation after mild COVID-19. V lost 0 bases and J 4 bases, leaving 6 bases between the germline ends. CDR3 size: 13 residues. The germline CDR1 and CDR2 sequences are SQVTM and ANQGSEA. Via MiXCR, TCRdb re-called the 5' RACE reads, giving one row per CDR3 protein. The sample consists of about 560,000 distinct CDR3 sequences, roughly a sixth of them appearing once. The specimen was PBMCs or a T cell subset sorted from them (not recorded which). The rearrangement joins TRBV29-1 to TRBJ2-2; D remains ambiguous. This sequence was found in an adult woman who had mild COVID-19 (a few samples of this study predate the infection). Cell type and time point are not known. In DNA, the CDR3 is TGCAGCGTTGAAGAACCCGGCACCGGGGAGCTGTTTTTT. As protein: CSVEEPGTGELFF.